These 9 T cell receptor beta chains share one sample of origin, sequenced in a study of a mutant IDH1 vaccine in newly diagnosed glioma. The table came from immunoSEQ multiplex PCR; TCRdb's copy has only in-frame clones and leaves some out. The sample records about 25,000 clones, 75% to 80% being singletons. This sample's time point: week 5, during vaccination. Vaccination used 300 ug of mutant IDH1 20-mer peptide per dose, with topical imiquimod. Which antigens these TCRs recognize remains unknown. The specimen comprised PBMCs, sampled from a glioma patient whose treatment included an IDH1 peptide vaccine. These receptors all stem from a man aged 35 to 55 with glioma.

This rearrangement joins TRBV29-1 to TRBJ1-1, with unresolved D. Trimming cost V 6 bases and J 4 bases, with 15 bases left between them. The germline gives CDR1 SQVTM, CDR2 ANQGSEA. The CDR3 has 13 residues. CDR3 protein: CSVRNPRGTEAFF. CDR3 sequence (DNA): TGCAGCGTACGAAACCCACGGGGCACTGAAGCTTTCTTT.

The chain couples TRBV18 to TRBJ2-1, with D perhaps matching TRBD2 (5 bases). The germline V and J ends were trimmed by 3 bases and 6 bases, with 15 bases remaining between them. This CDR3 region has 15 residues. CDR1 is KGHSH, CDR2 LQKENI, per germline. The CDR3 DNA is TGTGCCAGCTCACCTGTCGGCGGGTTCATCAATGAGCAGTTCTTC. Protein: CASSPVGGFINEQFF.

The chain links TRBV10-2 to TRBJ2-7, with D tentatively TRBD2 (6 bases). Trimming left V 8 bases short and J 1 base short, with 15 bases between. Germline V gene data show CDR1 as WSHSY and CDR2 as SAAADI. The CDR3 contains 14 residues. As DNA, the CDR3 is TGCGCCAGCTTACCGGGACTTATTTCCTACGAGCAGTACTTC. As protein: CASLPGLISYEQYF.

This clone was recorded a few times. The chain's CDR3 is CSVEGTSSGELFF. For the CDR3, the DNA is TGCAGCGTTGAAGGTACTAGCTCCGGGGAGCTGTTTTTT. The J gene is TRBJ2-2, the V gene TRBV29-1, with TRBD2 as a possible D gene (6 bases). CDR1 and CDR2 (germline): SQVTM, ANQGSEA. V was trimmed by 1 base and J by 6 bases, leaving 9 bases between them. The CDR3 has 13 residues.

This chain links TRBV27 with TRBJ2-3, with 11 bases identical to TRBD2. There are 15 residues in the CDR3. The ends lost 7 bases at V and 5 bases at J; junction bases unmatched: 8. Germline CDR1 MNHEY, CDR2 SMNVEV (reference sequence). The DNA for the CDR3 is TGTGCCAGCAACCTACTAGCGGGAGTTGAAGATACGCAGTATTTT. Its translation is CASNLLAGVEDTQYF.

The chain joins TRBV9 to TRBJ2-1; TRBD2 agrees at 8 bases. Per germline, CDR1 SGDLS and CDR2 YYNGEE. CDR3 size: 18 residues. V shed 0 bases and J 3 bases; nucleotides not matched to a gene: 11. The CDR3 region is CASSVGSGGAGVYNEQFF. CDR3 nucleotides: TGTGCCAGCAGCGTAGGGTCCGGTGGAGCGGGAGTCTACAATGAGCAGTTCTTC.

The CDR3 region is CASSVGPVQETQYF. In DNA, the CDR3 is TGTGCCAGCAGCGTGGGCCCTGTCCAAGAGACCCAGTACTTC. The chain joins TRBV9 to TRBJ2-5; the D is unclear. CDR3 length: 14 residues. Deletions cut 2 bases from V and 1 base from J, with 9 bases between. The germline gives CDR1 SGDLS, CDR2 YYNGEE. Variable domain in full (rest from reference TRBV9 and TRBJ2-5): DSGVTQTPKHLITATGQRVTLRCSPRSGDLSVYWYQQSLDQGLQFLIQYYNGEERAKGNILERFSAQQFPDLHSELNLSSLELGDSALYFCASSVGPVQETQYFGPGTRLLVL.

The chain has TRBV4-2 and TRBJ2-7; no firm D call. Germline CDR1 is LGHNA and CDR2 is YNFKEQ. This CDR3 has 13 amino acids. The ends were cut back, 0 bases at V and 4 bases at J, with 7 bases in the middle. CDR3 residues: CASSQDGLYEQYF. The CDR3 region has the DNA TGTGCCAGCAGCCAAGATGGATTGTACGAGCAGTACTTC.

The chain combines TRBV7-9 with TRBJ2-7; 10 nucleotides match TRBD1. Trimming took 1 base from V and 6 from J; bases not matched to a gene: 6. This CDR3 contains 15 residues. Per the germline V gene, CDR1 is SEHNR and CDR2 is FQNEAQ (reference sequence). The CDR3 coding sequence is TGTGCCAGCAGCTTAGGAGGGACAGGGGTTTCCGAGCAGTACGTC. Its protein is CASSLGGTGVSEQYV.